The present T cell receptor (beta chain) was sequenced within a study of shared clonotypes between healthy human individuals. Per the germline V gene, CDR1 is MNHEY and CDR2 is SMNVEV (reference sequence). V gave up 5 bases and J gave up 0 bases, with 11 bases separating them. The CDR3 has 14 residues. The table came from immunoSEQ multiplex PCR; TCRdb's copy has only in-frame clones and leaves some out. The sample holds 800,000 to 950,000 clones; approximately 96% are singletons and the top ten take around 0.25%. This clone was observed a single time. Selected positively for CCR7 and CD45RO-negative, naive CD8 cells excluded terminally differentiated effector memory CD45RA+ cells.

The source of this sequence is a man aged 30 to 45 in good health. The sequenced sample was naive CD8+ T cells sorted from blood. The chain is built from TRBV27 and TRBJ2-7; D gene ambiguous. CDR3 residues: CASSAFGHSYEQYF. CDR3 coding DNA: TGTGCCAGCAGTGCGTTTGGGCACTCCTACGAGCAGTACTTC.